Below are 20 T cell receptor beta chains sequenced from a single sample in a study of Graves' ophthalmopathy and Graves' hyperthyroidism. RNA transcripts were the template, and TCR beta CDR3 regions were amplified from them. The first round was an RT-PCR with HTBI primers, and the second round was a multiplex PCR. TCRdb reprocessed the multiplex PCR reads via MiXCR and lists one record per CDR3 protein. Altogether about 480,000 distinct CDR3 sequences are present, roughly an eighth being singletons, with the ten largest covering 9.8%. The sample taken for sequencing was blood. These receptors came from a woman between 25 and 40 years old with Graves' ophthalmopathy.

Only a few counts were recorded for this clonotype. The CDR3 sequence is CSGASGSGGELFF. The CDR3 DNA reads TGCAGTGGCGCTAGCGGTTCAGGGGGGGAGCTGTTTTTT. V is TRBV20-1 and J is TRBJ2-2, with 7 bases aligning to TRBD2. Germline V CDR1 and CDR2: DFQATT, SNEGSKA (reference sequence). The CDR3 is made up of 13 amino acids. With V trimmed by 7 bases and J by 8 bases, 10 bases remained unmatched.

There are many counts of this clonotype. The chain is built from TRBV20-1 and TRBJ2-2; 10 bases are shared with TRBD1. V lost 3 bases to trimming and J lost 3 bases; unmatched junction nucleotides: 7. Germline V gene data show CDR1 as DFQATT and CDR2 as SNEGSKA (reference sequence). The CDR3 runs 16 residues. CDR3: CSASDRDRGDTGELFF. CDR3 DNA: TGCAGTGCTAGTGACCGGGACAGGGGTGACACCGGGGAGCTGTTTTTT.

Comments on this clonotype: A much more abundant neighbour one base away suggests this may be a read error. This sequence joins TRBV12-3 or TRBV12-4 and TRBJ2-2, with 8 nucleotides matching TRBD1. The CDR3 has 15 residues. In DNA, the CDR3 is TGTGCCAGCAGTTTAACGGCAGGGGGCACCGGGGAGCTGTTGTTT. Translating gives CASSLTAGGTGELLF.

This clonotype was picked up a small number of times. J is TRBJ2-7 and V is TRBV7-3; 8 bases map to TRBD2. Germline loops: CDR1 SGHTA, CDR2 FQGTGA. The CDR3 consists of 14 residues. V shed 11 bases, J shed 4 bases, and the junction held 13 bases outside the gene matches. The CDR3: CARRGGGLRYEQYF. The CDR3 DNA sequence: TGTGCCCGCCGGGGGGGAGGGCTTAGGTACGAGCAGTACTTC.

This clonotype turned up a few times. The genes are TRBV28 and TRBJ2-1; D remains unclear. Trimming cost V 6 bases and J 3 bases, with 9 bases left between them. CDR1 is MDHEN and CDR2 is SYDVKM in the germline V gene. This CDR3 comprises 13 residues. DNA for the CDR3: TGTGCCAGCAGCCGGCCATACTACAATGAGCAGTTCTTC. This sequence encodes CASSRPYYNEQFF. Looking up the rest from reference TRBV28 and TRBJ2-1 gives the full variable domain: DVKVTQSSRYLVKRTGEKVFLECVQDMDHENMFWYRQDPGLGLRLIYFSYDVKMKEKGDIPEGYSVSREKKERFSLILESASTNQTSMYLCASSRPYYNEQFFGPGTRLTVL.

The sample holds a few counts of this clonotype. The chain uses TRBV18 and TRBJ1-1; D ambiguous. Looked up from germline, CDR1 is KGHSH and CDR2 is LQKENI. Trimming pared 3 bases from V and 5 bases from J, leaving 7 bases between. The CDR3 has 12 residues. As DNA, the CDR3 is TGTGCCAGCTCACCGGAAGGGACTGAAGCTTTCTTT. The encoded protein is CASSPEGTEAFF.

This clonotype was observed at least ten times. The rearrangement links TRBV20-1 to TRBJ2-5; D gene unclear. Looked up from germline, CDR1 is DFQATT and CDR2 is SNEGSKA (reference sequence). V lost 6 bases and J 5 bases, leaving 7 bases between the germline ends. The CDR3 is 10 residues long. CDR3 residues: CSAHEETQYF. The DNA for the CDR3 is TGCAGTGCCCACGAGGAGACCCAGTACTTC.

In its sample, this clonotype was seen many times. The chain couples TRBV6-2 or TRBV6-3 to TRBJ2-7, with 12 bases lining up with TRBD1. V dropped 7 bases and J dropped 9; count of bases not matched to a gene: 16. Germline V gives CDR1 MNHEY, CDR2 SVGEGT. CDR3 size: 16 residues. In DNA, the CDR3 is TGTGCCAGCACCGTCCCGGGACAGGGGGCGGCCCTGCGGCAGTACTTC. Its protein product is CASTVPGQGAALRQYF.

This clonotype has a count of ten or more. The chain has TRBV7-9 and TRBJ2-7; D is perhaps TRBD1 (6 bases). Trimming took 6 bases from V and 4 from J, leaving 19 bases between them. Germline V gene data show CDR1 as SEHNR and CDR2 as FQNEAQ (reference sequence). The CDR3 runs to 15 residues. CDR3 nucleotide sequence: TGTGCCAGCAGGCACAACAGGGACCCCCCTTACGAGCAGTACTTC. As protein: CASRHNRDPPYEQYF.

A single count supports this clonotype. This chain connects TRBV20-1 to TRBJ2-5; D is ambiguous. The J call may be mistaken, given a closer DNA end match to TRBJ2-7. The CDR3 length is 11 residues. The V gene's germline CDR1 is DFQATT and CDR2 SNEGSKA (reference sequence). The CDR3 coding sequence is TGCAGTGCCGGCACTAATAGCGAGCAGTACTTC. Translated: CSAGTNSEQYF.

This clonotype came up many times. The rearrangement links TRBV7-2 to TRBJ2-5; 7 nucleotides line up with TRBD1. V shed 3 bases and J 2 bases; nucleotides not matched to a gene: 3. The germline CDR1 and CDR2 sequences are SGHTA and FQGNSA. There are 14 residues in the CDR3. CDR3 protein: CASSFRQGQETQYF. CDR3 DNA: TGTGCCAGCAGCTTCCGACAGGGACAAGAGACCCAGTACTTC.

The chain combines TRBV6-2 or TRBV6-3 with TRBJ2-7; TRBD1 aligns across 10 bases. J lost 12 bases, V lost 7 bases, and 12 bases had no gene match. CDR3 size: 13 residues. Looked up from germline, CDR1 is MNHEY and CDR2 is SVGEGT. CDR3 sequence (DNA): TGTGCCAGCAAAACCCCGGGACAGGGGATTGGGTACTTC. Translated, it gives CASKTPGQGIGYF.

This chain uses TRBV20-1 with TRBJ2-5; TRBD2 agrees at 13 bases. In germline, CDR1 is DFQATT, CDR2 SNEGSKA (reference sequence). This CDR3 contains 15 residues. V trimming: 1 base; J trimming: 5 bases; junction bases outside the gene matches: 4. In DNA, the CDR3 is TGCAGTGCTAGAGGGGGACTAGCGGGGTGGGAGACCCAGTACTTC. This sequence encodes CSARGGLAGWETQYF.

This clonotype was recorded at least ten times. V usage is TRBV7-2 and J usage is TRBJ2-6; D not certain. Germline values: CDR1 SGHTA, CDR2 FQGNSA. This CDR3 is 15 amino acids long. The V end was cut by 5 bases, the J end by 0 bases, with 8 bases between. In nucleotides, the CDR3 is TGTGCCAGCAGCCAGGAACGCTCTGGGGCCAACGTCCTGACTTTC. Its protein product is CASSQERSGANVLTF.

This sequence joins TRBV6-1 and TRBJ2-2, with TRBD1 identical over 7 bases. The V gene end was trimmed by 7 bases and the J gene end by 2 bases; junction bases not matched to a gene: 7. Germline CDR1 is MNHNS and CDR2 is SASEGT. The CDR3 has 15 amino acids. CDR3 bases: TGTGCCAGCACGGGACAGCAAATAAACACCGGGGAGCTGTTTTTT. Its protein is CASTGQQINTGELFF.

The rearrangement uses TRBV6-5 and TRBJ2-7, with 13 bases aligning to TRBD2. The end of the DNA fits TRBJ2-1 better, so the J call may be wrong. The germline V gene encodes CDR1 MNHEY and CDR2 SVGAGI. The CDR3 loop spans 16 amino acids. The CDR3 DNA reads as TGTGCCAGCAGTTACGCGACTAGCGGGGGGCGAAATGAGCAGTTCTTC. Encoded protein: CASSYATSGGRNEQFF.

This clonotype was seen many times. The V and J genes are TRBV24-1 and TRBJ2-2; D remains unclear. Trimming shortened V by 5 bases and J by 4 bases, and 10 bases separated the two germline ends. Germline CDR1 and CDR2: KGHDR and SFDVKD. This CDR3 contains 14 residues. The CDR3 DNA follows: TGTGCCACCAGTGGTCAGGCGCTCACCGGGGAGCTGTTTTTT. Translation: CATSGQALTGELFF.

This clonotype was seen repeatedly, ten times or more. J is TRBJ1-1 and V is TRBV4-2; the D gene is possibly TRBD1 (6 bases). Germline CDR1 reads LGHNA; CDR2 reads YNFKEQ. Between the trimmed V and J ends, which lost 4 bases and 2 bases, there was a span of 17 bases. This CDR3 has 16 amino acids. The CDR3 region is CASSLNTGLRNTEAFF. DNA of the CDR3: TGTGCCAGCAGCCTTAACACAGGGCTTCGAAACACTGAAGCTTTCTTT.

Of note for this clonotype: A much larger clonotype is one base distant, so this may be a read error. V is TRBV6-2 or TRBV6-3 and J is TRBJ1-1, with D perhaps TRBD1 (5 bases). Germline assignment: CDR1 MNHEY and CDR2 SVGEGT. CDR3 length: 16 residues. In nucleotides, the CDR3 is TGTGCCATCAGTTATACCCTTCAGGACATTTCCACTGAAGCTTTCTTT. Translating it yields CAISYTLQDISTEAFF.

Note on this clonotype: A read error may explain this, as a much larger clone is one base away. The CDR3 does not close with the conserved phenylalanine or tryptophan, likely indicating a read error. The V and J genes are TRBV7-3 and TRBJ1-2; 7 positions match TRBD1. V was clipped by 3 bases and J by 7 bases; unmatched bases: 5. The CDR3 is 13 residues long. CDR1 is SGHTA and CDR2 is FQGTGA in the germline V gene. The CDR3 bases are TGTGCCAGCAGCTTTGAGACAGGGCTTGGCTACACCTTG. Amino acids: CASSFETGLGYTL.